Below, 27 T cell receptor beta chains from the same sample are listed, as sequenced in a study of cytomegalovirus exposure and HLA in healthy donors. Primers included in the PCR were 60 Vbeta and 13 Jbeta primers. TCRdb's copy holds only in-frame clones and misses some; the assay was immunoSEQ multiplex PCR. The profile shows roughly 200,000 clones, around 87% of them singletons. Sequencing used PBMCs. All receptors come from a man aged 25 to 40 in good health and CMV-seronegative.

V usage is TRBV4-1 and J usage is TRBJ2-5, with 8 bases fitting TRBD2. Germline CDR1 and CDR2: MGHRA and YSYEKL. The V and J ends lost 0 bases and 2 bases, in that order; junction bases with no gene match: 14. The CDR3 is made up of 19 amino acids. CDR3 nucleotides: TGCGCCAGCAGCCAAGATAAATTTGGGAGCGGGGGAGGGCAAGAGACCCAGTACTTC. Translated: CASSQDKFGSGGGQETQYF.

The rearrangement uses TRBV6-5 and TRBJ1-3; 8 nucleotides align to TRBD1. The CDR3 is 16 residues long. Germline V gene data show CDR1 as MNHEY and CDR2 as SVGAGI. V lost 0 bases and J lost 6; bases outside the gene matches: 7. The CDR3 spells CASSYSLQGGQNTIYF. The CDR3 bases are TGTGCCAGCAGTTACTCGCTACAGGGGGGTCAAAACACCATATATTTT.

The genes are TRBV18 and TRBJ2-2; D remains ambiguous. Germline assignment: CDR1 KGHSH and CDR2 LQKENI. The CDR3 is 16 residues long. The germline V and J ends were trimmed by 2 bases and 8 bases, with 18 bases remaining between them. The chain's CDR3 is CASSPLAPELSGELFF. CDR3 sequence (DNA): TGTGCCAGCTCACCATTAGCCCCTGAATTATCAGGGGAGCTGTTTTTT.

The V call is TRBV11-3, the J call TRBJ2-1, with D hard to call. The CDR3 length is 12 residues. CDR1 and CDR2 (germline): SGHNT, YENEEA. The V and J ends lost 5 bases and 8 bases respectively, with 10 bases between them. CDR3 nucleotide sequence: TGTGCCAGCAGCGCTGATAGAGATGAGCAGTTCTTC. This translates into CASSADRDEQFF.

The chain combines TRBV15 with TRBJ1-1, with TRBD1 as a possible D gene (5 bases). V was pared by 5 bases and J by 1 base, with 14 bases between. The CDR3 covers 15 residues. CDR1 is LNHNV and CDR2 is YYDKDF in the germline V gene (reference sequence). The CDR3 here is CATSGALQGNTEAFF. The CDR3 bases are TGTGCCACCAGCGGCGCACTTCAGGGGAACACTGAAGCTTTCTTT.

The chain joins TRBV2 to TRBJ2-5; D is ambiguous. The last part of the DNA fits TRBJ2-7 better; the J call may be wrong. Germline values: CDR1 SNHLY, CDR2 FYNNEI. The CDR3 totals 13 residues. The CDR3 protein is CASSEWSSYEQYF. The CDR3 nucleotides read TGTGCCAGCAGTGAATGGAGTTCCTACGAGCAGTACTTC.

This clone was seen a single time. The rearrangement uses TRBV5-5 and TRBJ2-7; D might be TRBD2 (5 bases). CDR3 length: 14 residues. V was clipped by 3 bases and J by 5 bases, with 15 bases between them. Germline values: CDR1 SGHKS, CDR2 YYEKEE (reference sequence). CDR3 DNA sequence: TGTGCCAGCAGCTCGTTGCGGGCGACCAACGAGCAGTACTTC. Translated, it gives CASSSLRATNEQYF.

The chain couples TRBV5-1 to TRBJ1-4, with 8 bases fitting TRBD1. The germline gives CDR1 SGHRS, CDR2 YFSETQ. There are 14 residues in the CDR3. Trimming removed 0 bases from V and 9 bases from J; junction bases left unmatched: 4. The CDR3 DNA reads as TGCGCCAGCAGCTTGGACGGACAGGGTAAAAAACTGTTTTTT. As protein: CASSLDGQGKKLFF.

V usage is TRBV18 and J usage is TRBJ2-7; D gene unclear. The CDR3 runs 14 residues. The germline CDR1 and CDR2 sequences are KGHSH and LQKENI. Trimming pared 0 bases from V and 2 bases from J, leaving 8 bases between. The CDR3 region has the DNA TGTGCCAGCTCACCACCGTACGCAGCCTACGAGCAGTACTTC. Translating it yields CASSPPYAAYEQYF.

The chain uses TRBV13 and TRBJ2-5; TRBD2 might be the D (7 bases). The CDR3 is 16 residues long. V was cut by 3 bases and J by 6 bases, with 20 bases left in between. In germline, CDR1 is PRHDT, CDR2 FYEKMQ (reference sequence). The CDR3 DNA sequence: TGTGCCAGCAGCTTGAGGGGCGACACGGGGGGCAAGACCCAGTACTTC. It encodes CASSLRGDTGGKTQYF. The full variable domain, completed using reference TRBV13 and TRBJ2-5, is AAGVIQSPRHLIKEKRETATLKCYPIPRHDTVYWYQQGPGQDPQFLISFYEKMQSDKGSIPDRFSAQQFSDYHSELNMSSLELGDSALYFCASSLRGDTGGKTQYFGPGTRLLVL.

For this clone: Other nucleotide sequences from this sample produce the same CDR3. The rearrangement links TRBV5-4 to TRBJ2-7; possible D gene TRBD2, 6 bases. This CDR3 region has 18 residues. V was shortened by 0 bases and J by 2 bases, with 21 bases between the two germline ends. CDR1 and CDR2 from the germline V gene are SGHNT and YYREEE (reference sequence). The CDR3 loop reads CASSLGPSLGGVTYEQYF. DNA for the CDR3: TGTGCCAGCAGCTTGGGTCCTTCCTTAGGCGGGGTGACCTACGAGCAGTACTTC.

V and J are TRBV28 and TRBJ2-7; tentatively, D is TRBD1 (6 bases). V lost 3 bases, J lost 2 bases, and 8 bases lay in between. The length of the CDR3 is 13 residues. Per germline, CDR1 MDHEN and CDR2 SYDVKM. The CDR3 coding sequence is TGTGCCAGCAGTTTCCGGACAGCCTACGAGCAGTACTTC. It codes for CASSFRTAYEQYF. The whole variable domain, remainder taken from reference TRBV28 and TRBJ2-7, is DVKVTQSSRYLVKRTGEKVFLECVQDMDHENMFWYRQDPGLGLRLIYFSYDVKMKEKGDIPEGYSVSREKKERFSLILESASTNQTSMYLCASSFRTAYEQYFGPGTRLTVT.

The chain couples TRBV28 to TRBJ2-3; D unclear. Trimming stripped 5 bases from V and 0 bases from J, with 3 bases between. CDR3 length equals 12 residues. Germline loops: CDR1 MDHEN, CDR2 SYDVKM. Written as DNA, the CDR3 is TGTGCCAGCAGTACTAGCACAGATACGCAGTATTTT. Translation: CASSTSTDTQYF.

This rearrangement joins TRBV23-1 to TRBJ1-1; 7 bases are a match to TRBD1. TRBV23-1 is treated as an ORF (open reading frame) with a function not yet certain. The CDR3 is 13 residues long. V shed 4 bases and J 11 bases; nucleotides not matched to a gene: 10. The CDR3, as DNA: TGCGCCAGCAGTCCCAAATGGACAGGAGGGGCTTTCTTT. This gives the protein CASSPKWTGGAFF.

V usage is TRBV28 and J usage is TRBJ2-3, with D possibly matching TRBD2 (5 bases). Germline V gives CDR1 MDHEN, CDR2 SYDVKM. There are 13 residues in the CDR3. Trimming stripped 3 bases from V and 5 bases from J, with 9 bases between. The CDR3, as DNA: TGTGCCAGCAGTTTCGGCAGCGGAGATACGCAGTATTTT. This gives the protein CASSFGSGDTQYF.

The CDR3 region is CASSPGVLLSTDTQYF. In DNA, the CDR3 is TGTGCCAGCAGCCCAGGGGTGCTCCTTAGCACAGATACGCAGTATTTT. The chain couples TRBV7-6 to TRBJ2-3; D possibly corresponds to TRBD1 (6 bases). The length of the CDR3 is 16 residues. Per the germline V gene, CDR1 is SGHVS and CDR2 is FNYEAQ. Trimming removed 5 bases at V and 0 bases at J, with 15 bases between.

V usage is TRBV6-5 and J usage is TRBJ1-1; 9 nucleotides align to TRBD1. The CDR3 length is 14 residues. Germline V lookup: CDR1 MNHEY, CDR2 SVGAGI. Trimming removed 6 bases from V and 2 bases from J; junction bases left unmatched: 4. The CDR3 DNA reads TGTGCCAGCAGCCGGGACAGGGAAAACACTGAAGCTTTCTTT. Translating it yields CASSRDRENTEAFF.

The chain carries TRBV5-6 and TRBJ2-5; weak D call: TRBD2 (5 bases). The CDR3 spans 15 residues. V shed 4 bases and J shed 5 bases, with 18 bases lying between them. Per the germline V gene, CDR1 is SGHDT and CDR2 is YYEEEE. CDR3: CASSLLGQAEETQYF. The CDR3, as DNA: TGTGCCAGCAGCCTACTAGGGCAGGCCGAGGAGACCCAGTACTTC.

J is TRBJ2-7 and V is TRBV5-1; 9 positions agree with TRBD2. The germline CDR1 and CDR2 sequences are SGHRS and YFSETQ. This CDR3 region has 15 residues. Trimming cost V 0 bases and J 2 bases; bases outside gene matches: 3. Written as DNA, the CDR3 is TGCGCCAGCAGCTTGGTAGCGGGAGTTGCCTACGAGCAGTACTTC. It specifies CASSLVAGVAYEQYF.

The genes are TRBV7-9 and TRBJ2-5; tentatively, D is TRBD2 (6 bases). The CDR3 loop spans 15 amino acids. The V end was cut by 5 bases, the J end by 6 bases, with 19 bases between. The germline V gene has CDR1 SEHNR and CDR2 FQNEAQ (reference sequence). The CDR3 coding sequence is TGTGCCAGCAGCCCCCGCTTTGGGACTTTACAGACCCAGTACTTC. Its translation is CASSPRFGTLQTQYF.

The chain uses TRBV27 and TRBJ2-7; D is perhaps TRBD1 (6 bases). V lost 5 bases and J 3 bases, leaving 11 bases between the germline ends. Germline V CDR1 and CDR2: MNHEY, SMNVEV (reference sequence). The CDR3 spans 13 residues. In nucleotides, the CDR3 is TGTGCCAGCAGTACCTCCAGGGGCTACGAGCAGTACTTC. This translates into CASSTSRGYEQYF.

This clone occurred once. The chain carries TRBV29-1 and TRBJ2-5, with TRBD1 matching 10 bases. Germline-derived CDR1 and CDR2 are SQVTM and ANQGSEA. Trimming removed 1 base from V and 11 bases from J; junction bases left unmatched: 13. The CDR3 is made up of 15 amino acids. The CDR3 DNA is TGCAGCGTTGAAGGGGGGGACAGGGGCCCGGGAGAGCAGTACTTC. This codes for CSVEGGDRGPGEQYF.

In its sample, this clone was seen a few times. As DNA, the CDR3 is TGCAGTGCCTACCCGGTGGAGACCCAGTACTTC. Protein: CSAYPVETQYF. The chain couples TRBV20-1 to TRBJ2-5; D gene uncertain. From germline, CDR1 is DFQATT and CDR2 SNEGSKA (reference sequence). V dropped 6 bases and J dropped 5 bases, with 10 bases sitting between them. This CDR3 region has 11 residues.

The chain joins TRBV2 to TRBJ2-7; no reliable D call. V gave up 7 bases and J gave up 2 bases, with 12 bases separating them. Germline V lookup: CDR1 SNHLY, CDR2 FYNNEI. The CDR3 is 13 residues long. DNA of the CDR3: TGTGCCAGCAAATCAGGTCGCCCCTACGAGCAGTACTTC. As protein: CASKSGRPYEQYF.

The chain is built from TRBV10-1 and TRBJ2-1, with 7 bases fitting TRBD1. Losses at the gene ends were 4 bases for V and 4 bases for J; bases not matched to a gene: 4. The CDR3 contains 14 residues. Germline V CDR1 and CDR2: WNHNN, SYGVQD (reference sequence). The CDR3 nucleotides read TGCGCCAGCAGTGCCGGGACAGTTTACAATGAGCAGTTCTTC. It translates to CASSAGTVYNEQFF.

The V call is TRBV5-4, the J call TRBJ2-3; weak D call: TRBD2 (6 bases). With 8 bases removed from V and 2 bases from J, the gap between germline ends came to 12 bases. Germline values: CDR1 SGHNT, CDR2 YYREEE (reference sequence). The CDR3 has 13 residues. CDR3 DNA: TGTGCCAGTATAGCGGAGAACACAGATACGCAGTATTTT. Translating it yields CASIAENTDTQYF.

V usage is TRBV5-6 and J usage is TRBJ2-7, with D unresolved. Germline CDR1 is SGHDT and CDR2 is YYEEEE. V was cut by 3 bases and J by 7 bases, with 5 bases left in between. The CDR3 is 10 residues long. The CDR3, as DNA: TGTGCCAGCAGCTCACAGGAGCAGTACTTC. This gives the protein CASSSQEQYF.